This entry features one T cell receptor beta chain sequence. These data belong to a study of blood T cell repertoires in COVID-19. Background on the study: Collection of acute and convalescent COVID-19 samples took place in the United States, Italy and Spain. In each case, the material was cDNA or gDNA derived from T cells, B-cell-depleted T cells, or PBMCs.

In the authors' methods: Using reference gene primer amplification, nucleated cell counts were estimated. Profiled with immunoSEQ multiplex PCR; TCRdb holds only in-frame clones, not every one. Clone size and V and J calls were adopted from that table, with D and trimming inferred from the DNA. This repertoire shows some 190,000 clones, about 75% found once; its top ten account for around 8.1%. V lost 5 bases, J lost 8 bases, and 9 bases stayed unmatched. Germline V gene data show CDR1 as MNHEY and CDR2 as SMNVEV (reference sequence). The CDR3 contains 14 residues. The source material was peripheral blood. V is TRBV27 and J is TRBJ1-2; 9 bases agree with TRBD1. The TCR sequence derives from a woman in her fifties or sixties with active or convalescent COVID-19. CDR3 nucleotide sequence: TGTGCCAGCAGTCCCTTCGGGACAGGGAGCGGCTACACCTTC. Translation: CASSPFGTGSGYTF.